The T cell receptor beta chain described here comes from a study of blood T cell repertoires in COVID-19. About the research overall: Sample material is recorded as cDNA or gDNA derived from T cells, B-cell-depleted T cells, or PBMCs.

This clone has just one count. Living in about two dozen US areas, the participants were between roughly 18 and 90 years of age. Within the 2 weeks before study entry, each person in the exposed group met a COVID-19 case. Study processing details: By means of reference gene primer amplification, nucleated cell counts were estimated. Method: immunoSEQ multiplex PCR; TCRdb's copy keeps in-frame clones and lacks some. V and J calls and clone size are as listed in that table; D and trimming were resolved from the DNA. The repertoire holds a few hundred thousand clones, almost 90% seen once, with about 15% in the top ten. Trimming shortened V by 11 bases and J by 9 bases, and 24 bases separated the two germline ends. The CDR3 has 14 residues. The germline gives CDR1 LNHDA, CDR2 SQIVND (reference sequence).

The sequencing sample was made of PBMCs or T cells enriched from blood (not recorded which). The chain uses TRBV19 and TRBJ2-3; possible D gene TRBD1, 6 bases. This sequence originates from a man aged 25 to 45 who had been exposed to COVID-19. The CDR3 nucleotides are TGTGCCGTATCCGCCCCCACTCCCGACAGGACGCAGTATTTT. This translates into CAVSAPTPDRTQYF.